The 27 T cell receptor beta chains reported below all come from one sample, sequenced in a study of monozygotic twins with inflammatory bowel disease. TCRdb reprocessed the 5' RACE reads, keeping one entry per CDR3 protein, no DNA. Its clone listing holds about 380,000 distinct CDR3 sequences. The sequencing sample was made of blood. These receptors were taken from a human donor with ulcerative colitis or Crohn's disease, or a healthy co-twin of an affected twin (not recorded which).

The CDR3 sequence is CASSPSVGPNTEAFF. The V and J genes are TRBV18 and TRBJ1-1. Looked up from germline, CDR1 is KGHSH and CDR2 is LQKENI. The CDR3 extends over 15 amino acids.

V is TRBV11-1 and J is TRBJ2-1; lacking DNA, the TRBD2 call made by TCRdb goes unchecked. Germline CDR1 reads SGHAT; CDR2 reads FQDESV (reference sequence). The CDR3 length is 18 residues. This CDR3 reads CASSRSSGGATLNNEQFF.

This chain's CDR3 is CSARDLLAGGPEQYF. The gene calls are TRBV20-1 and TRBJ2-7; TCRdb outputs TRBD1, but without DNA this stays unchecked. CDR3 size: 15 residues. CDR1 and CDR2 (germline): DFQATT, SNEGSKA (reference sequence).

V is TRBV19 and J is TRBJ2-1. CDR1 is LNHDA and CDR2 is SQIVND in the germline V gene (reference sequence). This CDR3 has 12 amino acids. The CDR3 is CASTTGNNEQFF.

CDR3 sequence reads: CASSPFTVPNYGYTF. The chain has TRBV12-3 or TRBV12-4 and TRBJ1-2. The CDR3 spans 15 residues.

The rearrangement links TRBV19 to TRBJ1-1; as DNA is missing, the TRBD1 call by TCRdb cannot be tested. Germline lookup yields CDR1 LNHDA and CDR2 SQIVND (reference sequence). The CDR3 is 14 amino acids. This CDR3 reads CASSIDPRQGEAFF. The whole variable domain, remainder taken from reference TRBV19 and TRBJ1-1, is DGGITQSPKYLFRKEGQNVTLSCEQNLNHDAMYWYRQDPGQGLRLIYYSQIVNDFQKGDIAEGYSVSREKKESFPLTVTSAQKNPTAFYLCASSIDPRQGEAFFGQGTRLTVV.

This rearrangement joins TRBV11-3 to TRBJ2-1; TCRdb designates TRBD1, a call that cannot be tested without DNA. The CDR3 loop spans 16 amino acids. Looked up from germline, CDR1 is SGHNT and CDR2 is YENEEA. CDR3 residues: CASSFKTRARHNEQFF.

This chain links TRBV20-1 with TRBJ1-1. The CDR3 is 14 amino acids. Germline lookup yields CDR1 DFQATT and CDR2 SNEGSKA (reference sequence). CDR3 residues: CSARDFNKNTEAFF.

The J gene is TRBJ2-7, the V gene TRBV4-1; TCRdb proposes TRBD2, but this gene call is untestable without DNA. Germline assignment: CDR1 MGHRA and CDR2 YSYEKL. This CDR3 has 20 amino acids. The CDR3 reads CASSPRGSRPVGDPSYEQYF.

This chain uses TRBV28 with TRBJ2-2. Germline CDR1 is MDHEN and CDR2 is SYDVKM. The CDR3 covers 14 residues. The CDR3 loop reads CASTTTANTGELFF.

The rearrangement links TRBV6-1 to TRBJ1-6. The CDR3 consists of 14 residues. Germline V gene data show CDR1 as MNHNS and CDR2 as SASEGT. CDR3 in amino acids: CASYGTSHNSPLHF.

The chain combines TRBV29-1 with TRBJ2-1. CDR1 is SQVTM and CDR2 is ANQGSEA in the germline V gene. This CDR3 is 14 amino acids long. The CDR3 loop reads CSVDQHISYNEQFF.

This clonotype counts as medium-sized (0.01 to 0.1%) by frequency. The rearrangement joins TRBV7-7 to TRBJ2-5. This CDR3 contains 13 residues. Germline V gene data show CDR1 as SSHAT and CDR2 as FNYEAQ (reference sequence). The CDR3 region is CASSRGYQETQYF.

The chain recombines TRBV4-1 with TRBJ2-2; the D call of TRBD2 rests on TCRdb alone, since no DNA is present to check it. Per germline, CDR1 MGHRA and CDR2 YSYEKL. This CDR3 has 17 amino acids. Here the CDR3 reads CASSRWDRGGGTGELFF.

V usage is TRBV30 and J usage is TRBJ2-3; the D call from TCRdb, TRBD1, cannot be confirmed without DNA. The CDR3 spans 13 residues. Germline assignment: CDR1 GTSNPN and CDR2 SVGIG (reference sequence). The CDR3 reads CASLGQPTDTQYF. The whole variable domain, filled in from reference TRBV30 and TRBJ2-3, reads SQTIHQWPATLVQPVGSPLSLECTVEGTSNPNLYWYRQAAGRGLQLLFYSVGIGQISSEVPQNLSASRPQDRQFILSSKKLLLSDSGFYLCASLGQPTDTQYFGPGTRLTVL.

V and J are TRBV6-1 and TRBJ2-7; TCRdb's D gene call, TRBD2, goes unchecked for lack of DNA. The CDR3 contains 11 residues. Germline V CDR1 and CDR2: MNHNS, SASEGT. CDR3 in amino acids: CASSEREEQYF.

This chain links TRBV28 with TRBJ2-1; there is no DNA to check the TCRdb D call of TRBD1. The CDR3 is 16 residues long. Germline V gene sequence: CDR1 MDHEN, CDR2 SYDVKM. CDR3 loop: CASSLLGQSSYNEQFF.

The chain couples TRBV4-3 to TRBJ1-4; TCRdb names TRBD1, which stays unverified in the absence of DNA. The CDR3 runs to 15 residues. Germline V gene lookup returns CDR1 LGHNA and CDR2 YSLEER. This CDR3 reads CASSQEQGSDEKLFF.

The chain has TRBV6-6 and TRBJ2-7; TCRdb outputs TRBD2, but without DNA this stays unchecked. The CDR3 spans 14 residues. Germline CDR1 is MNHNY and CDR2 is SVGAGI (reference sequence). The CDR3 region is CASRRGDPYYEQYF.

The chain joins TRBV7-9 to TRBJ1-4; as DNA is missing, the TRBD1 call by TCRdb cannot be tested. From germline, CDR1 is SEHNR and CDR2 FQNEAQ (reference sequence). There are 16 residues in the CDR3. Here the CDR3 reads CASSLAILTGYEKLFF.

V gene TRBV6-2 or TRBV6-3 combines with J gene TRBJ2-7; TCRdb designates TRBD1, a call that cannot be tested without DNA. CDR1 is MNHEY and CDR2 is SVGEGT in the germline V gene. The CDR3 is 19 residues long. This CDR3 is CASSYTGGWGPAVYYEQYF.

The chain employs TRBV20-1 and TRBJ1-1; the D call of TRBD1 rests on TCRdb alone, since no DNA is present to check it. The CDR3 contains 15 residues. Germline CDR1 is DFQATT and CDR2 is SNEGSKA (reference sequence). The CDR3: CSASKPGGGFSEAFF.

CDR3 sequence reads: CASSLGGTRAREQYF. This chain uses TRBV7-2 with TRBJ2-7; the TRBD2 assignment by TCRdb is unverifiable without DNA. The germline V gene has CDR1 SGHTA and CDR2 FQGNSA. The CDR3 consists of 15 residues.

The V call is TRBV7-3, the J call TRBJ1-1; there is no DNA to check the TCRdb D call of TRBD1. Germline CDR1 and CDR2: SGHTA and FQGTGA. The CDR3 extends over 13 amino acids. The CDR3 loop is CASSLMGDTEAFF.

This rearrangement joins TRBV4-1 to TRBJ2-7; TCRdb names TRBD2, which stays unverified in the absence of DNA. Per the germline V gene, CDR1 is MGHRA and CDR2 is YSYEKL. The CDR3 is 17 residues long. The CDR3 here is CASSQVVSGGSSYEQYF.

V is TRBV6-2 or TRBV6-3 and J is TRBJ1-3. Germline CDR1 and CDR2: MNHEY and SVGEGT. The CDR3 consists of 15 residues. CDR3 region: CASSYPTASGNTIYF.

This chain links TRBV28 with TRBJ2-7. The CDR3 is 13 amino acids. Germline V gene lookup returns CDR1 MDHEN and CDR2 SYDVKM. This CDR3 reads CASSFSGRHEQYF.